This T cell receptor (beta chain) originates from a study of blood T cell repertoires in COVID-19. The data were produced by immunoSEQ multiplex PCR, yet TCRdb's version contains in-frame clones alone and is incomplete. The table records tens of thousands of clones, approximately 77% of them present only once. J lost 6 bases, V lost 3 bases, and 8 bases had no gene match. Looked up from germline, CDR1 is DFQATT and CDR2 is SNEGSKA (reference sequence). The CDR3 sequence is 14 residues long. The origin of this receptor is a man in his 70s with COVID-19, enrolled during active disease. The sample comprised peripheral blood. The V call is TRBV20-1, the J call TRBJ2-7, with 10 bases aligning to TRBD2. For the CDR3, the DNA is TGCAGTGCTAGTGCGTCTAGCGGGAGAGTCGAGCAGTACTTC. This gives the protein CSASASSGRVEQYF.